This TCR beta chain was profiled in a study of shared clonotypes between healthy human individuals. Turning to this clone: The antigen is unknown.

For sorted subsets, approximately 0.2 ug DNA per replicate equaled 30,000 or so T cell genomes. Profiled with immunoSEQ multiplex PCR; TCRdb holds only in-frame clones, not every one. The sample lists roughly 2,500,000 clones, 93% occurring once. Study observations and caveats: Rarefaction showed sorted-subset sequencing was incomplete despite large depth.

The ends lost 11 bases at V and 6 bases at J; junction bases unmatched: 5. CDR3 length equals 12 residues. Germline V gene data show CDR1 as MDHEN and CDR2 as SYDVKM. HIV-negative, healthy adults without recent acute infections or vaccinations were the donors. A CD45RA+ naive subset and a CD45RA-negative memory subset were split from CD4+ cells. The chain recombines TRBV28 with TRBJ2-1; 9 bases fit TRBD2. The specimen was naive CD4+ T cells from PBMCs. The subset denotes: CD45RA+ positively selected. The clonotype comes from a man aged 18 to 30 in good health. Some clones in this sample may be carry-over from other donors' samples. CDR3 amino acids: CASGLALNEQFF. The CDR3 bases are TGTGCCTCGGGACTAGCACTCAATGAGCAGTTCTTC.